This T cell receptor (beta chain) was recorded in a study of shared clonotypes between healthy human individuals. Comment on this clone: The sample holds other DNA sequences that translate to the same CDR3.

Clones were sequenced by immunoSEQ multiplex PCR, and TCRdb holds only the in-frame ones, with some missing. The data hold 2 million or so clones, with 90% to 95% observed a single time. V dropped 3 bases and J dropped 1 base, with 13 bases sitting between them. Germline-derived CDR1 and CDR2 are SGHRS and YFSETQ. The CDR3 spans 15 residues. A CD45RA-negative memory subset and a CD45RA+ naive subset were separated from the CD4+ cells. Sequenced sample: naive CD4+ T cells sorted from blood. Subset noted: CD45RA+ positively selected. The chain recombines TRBV5-1 with TRBJ1-1; D unclear. This TCR was sampled from a man between 18 and 29 years old in good health. CDR3 loop: CASSWTVDSNTEAFF. The DNA of the CDR3 is TGCGCCAGCAGCTGGACGGTCGACTCGAACACTGAAGCTTTCTTT.